One and the same sample provided the 5 T cell receptor beta chains below, sequenced in a study of Ad26.COV2.S vaccination and SARS-CoV-2 variants. As to treatment: 15 to 20 received Ad26.COV2.S at low or high dose, single or two shots; 5 received placebo; per-sample allocation not given. Following the first vaccine or placebo injection, samples were taken on day 63. Clones were read by immunoSEQ multiplex PCR, and TCRdb kept only the in-frame ones, dropping some. This sample has 350,000 to 500,000 clones, with approximately 87% found just once. The sequences come from peripheral blood, collected in a trial of Ad26.COV2.S vaccine versus placebo. The receptors were sampled from a person between 18 and 59 years old who received the Ad26.COV2.S COVID-19 vaccine or a placebo.

The CDR3 reads CASSDTEAFF. Written as DNA, the CDR3 is TGTGCCAGCAGTGACACTGAAGCTTTCTTT. The chain recombines TRBV2 with TRBJ1-1, with unresolved D. This CDR3 is 10 amino acids long. With 3 bases removed from V and 4 bases from J, the gap between germline ends came to 0 bases. Germline V gives CDR1 SNHLY, CDR2 FYNNEI.

With respect to this clone: At one end the junction does not follow the germline gene, possibly because of a read error. CDR3 sequence: CASSLGGTANTGELFF. The CDR3, as DNA: TGTGCTAGCAGCTTAGGGGGGACAGCGAACACCGGGGAGCTGTTTTTT. The chain carries TRBV7-7 and TRBJ2-2, with a tentative D call TRBD1 (7 bases). The CDR3 runs 16 residues. Germline CDR1 is SSHAT and CDR2 is FNYEAQ (reference sequence).

V usage is TRBV3-1 (or the pseudogene TRBV3-2) and J usage is TRBJ2-5; D is unresolved. The length of the CDR3 is 16 residues. Deletions cut 0 bases from V and 2 bases from J, with 13 bases between. CDR1 is LGHDT and CDR2 is YNNKEL in the germline V gene (reference sequence). The CDR3, as DNA: TGTGCCAGCAGCCAAGATCTGGATCCGATTCAAGAGACCCAGTACTTC. Translation: CASSQDLDPIQETQYF.

The chain couples TRBV28 to TRBJ1-4; unclear D gene. CDR3 length: 15 residues. Germline CDR1 reads MDHEN; CDR2 reads SYDVKM. The V end lost 4 bases, the J end lost 0 bases, and 9 bases lay between the germline ends. This CDR3 is CASSSPAATNEKLFF. The CDR3 DNA reads TGTGCCAGCAGTTCCCCCGCCGCAACTAATGAAAAACTGTTTTTT. The full variable domain, with the rest looked up from reference TRBV28 and TRBJ1-4, is DVKVTQSSRYLVKRTGEKVFLECVQDMDHENMFWYRQDPGLGLRLIYFSYDVKMKEKGDIPEGYSVSREKKERFSLILESASTNQTSMYLCASSSPAATNEKLFFGSGTQLSVL.

V gene TRBV5-1 combines with J gene TRBJ2-1, with D possibly being TRBD2 (6 bases). CDR1 is SGHRS, CDR2 YFSETQ, per germline. CDR3 length: 14 amino acids. With 4 bases removed from V and 9 bases from J, the gap between germline ends came to 17 bases. CDR3 bases: TGCGCCAGCAGCACCGGGACTTTCCTGGGTGAGCAGTTCTTC. It specifies CASSTGTFLGEQFF.